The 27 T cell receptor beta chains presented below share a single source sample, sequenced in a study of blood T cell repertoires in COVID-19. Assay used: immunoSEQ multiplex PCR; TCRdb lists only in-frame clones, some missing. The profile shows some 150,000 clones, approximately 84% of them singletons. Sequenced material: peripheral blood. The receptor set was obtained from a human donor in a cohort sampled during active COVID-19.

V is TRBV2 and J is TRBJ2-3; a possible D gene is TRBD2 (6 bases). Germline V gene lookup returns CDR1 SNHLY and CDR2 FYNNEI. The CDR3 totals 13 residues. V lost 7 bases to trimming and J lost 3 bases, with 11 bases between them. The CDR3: CASNDGGTDTQYF. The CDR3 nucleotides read TGTGCCAGCAATGATGGGGGGACAGATACGCAGTATTTT.

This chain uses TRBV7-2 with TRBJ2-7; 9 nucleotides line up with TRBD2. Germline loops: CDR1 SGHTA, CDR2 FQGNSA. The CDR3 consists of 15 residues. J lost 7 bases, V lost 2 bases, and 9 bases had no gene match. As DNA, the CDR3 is TGTGCCAGCAGCTTATGGGGGCTAGCGGGGAGGGAGCAGTACTTC. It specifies CASSLWGLAGREQYF. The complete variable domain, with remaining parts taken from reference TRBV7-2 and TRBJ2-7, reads GAGVSQSPSNKVTEKGKDVELRCDPISGHTALYWYRQSLGQGLEFLIYFQGNSAPDKSGLPSDRFSAERTGGSVSTLTIQRTQQEDSAVYLCASSLWGLAGREQYFGPGTRLTVT.

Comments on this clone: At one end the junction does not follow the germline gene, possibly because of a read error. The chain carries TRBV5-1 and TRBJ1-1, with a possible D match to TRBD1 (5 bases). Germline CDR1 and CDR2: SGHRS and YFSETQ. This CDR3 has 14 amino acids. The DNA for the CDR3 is TGCGCCGGCAGCGCCGGGGGTGCGAAAACTGAAGCTTTCTTT. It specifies CAGSAGGAKTEAFF.

The CDR3 is CASSNRGGAGETQYF. The CDR3, as DNA: TGTGCCAGCAGCAACAGGGGGGGAGCAGGAGAGACCCAGTACTTC. The chain is built from TRBV11-2 and TRBJ2-5; D may be TRBD1 (8 bases). The CDR3 runs to 15 residues. V was shortened by 5 bases and J by 4 bases, with 17 bases between the two germline ends. Germline V CDR1 and CDR2: SGHAT, FQNNGV.

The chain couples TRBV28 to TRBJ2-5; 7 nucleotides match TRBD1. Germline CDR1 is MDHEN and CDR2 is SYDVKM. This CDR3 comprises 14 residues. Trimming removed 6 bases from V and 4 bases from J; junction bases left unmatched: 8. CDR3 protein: CASSPQGRLETQYF. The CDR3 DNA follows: TGTGCCAGCAGCCCACAGGGGCGGCTAGAGACCCAGTACTTC. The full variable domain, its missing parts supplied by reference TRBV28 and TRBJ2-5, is DVKVTQSSRYLVKRTGEKVFLECVQDMDHENMFWYRQDPGLGLRLIYFSYDVKMKEKGDIPEGYSVSREKKERFSLILESASTNQTSMYLCASSPQGRLETQYFGPGTRLLVL.

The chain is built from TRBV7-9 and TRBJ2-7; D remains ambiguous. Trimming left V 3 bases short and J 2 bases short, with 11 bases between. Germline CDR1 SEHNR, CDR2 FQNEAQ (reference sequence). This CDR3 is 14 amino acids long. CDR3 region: CASSLSEPPYEQYF. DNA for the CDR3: TGTGCCAGCAGCTTGTCGGAGCCCCCCTACGAGCAGTACTTC.

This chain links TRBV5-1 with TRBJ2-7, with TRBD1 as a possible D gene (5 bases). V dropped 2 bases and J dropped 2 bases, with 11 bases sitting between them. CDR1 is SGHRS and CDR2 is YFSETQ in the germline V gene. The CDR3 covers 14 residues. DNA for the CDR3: TGCGCCAGCAGCTTCGGCCAGGGCACCTACGAGCAGTACTTC. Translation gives CASSFGQGTYEQYF.

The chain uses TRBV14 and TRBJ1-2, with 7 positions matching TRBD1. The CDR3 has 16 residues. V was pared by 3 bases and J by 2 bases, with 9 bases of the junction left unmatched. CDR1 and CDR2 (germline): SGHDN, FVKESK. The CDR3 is CASSHDRTGRNYGYTF. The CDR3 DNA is TGTGCCAGCAGCCACGATAGGACAGGCCGGAACTATGGCTACACCTTC.

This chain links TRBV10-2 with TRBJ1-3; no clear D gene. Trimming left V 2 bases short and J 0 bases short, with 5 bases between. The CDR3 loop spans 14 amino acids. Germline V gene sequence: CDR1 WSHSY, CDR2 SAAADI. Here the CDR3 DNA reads TGCGCCAGCAGTGAGCACACCTCTGGAAACACCATATATTTT. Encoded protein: CASSEHTSGNTIYF.

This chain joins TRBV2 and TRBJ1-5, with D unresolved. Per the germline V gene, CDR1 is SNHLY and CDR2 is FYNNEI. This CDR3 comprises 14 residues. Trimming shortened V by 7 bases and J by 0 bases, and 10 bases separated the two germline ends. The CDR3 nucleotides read TGTGCCAGCAAAGAGGGAATTAGCAATCAGCCCCAGCATTTT. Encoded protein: CASKEGISNQPQHF.

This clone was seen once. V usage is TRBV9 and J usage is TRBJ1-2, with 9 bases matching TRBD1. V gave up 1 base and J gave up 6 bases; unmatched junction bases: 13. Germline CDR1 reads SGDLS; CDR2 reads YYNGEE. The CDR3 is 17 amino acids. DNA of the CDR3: TGTGCCAGCAGCGTAAGTAGGGACAGGGCTTATCCGGATGGCTACACCTTC. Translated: CASSVSRDRAYPDGYTF.

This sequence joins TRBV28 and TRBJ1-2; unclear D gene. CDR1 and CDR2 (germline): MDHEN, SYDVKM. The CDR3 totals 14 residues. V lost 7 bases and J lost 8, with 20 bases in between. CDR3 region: CASTPTPPGAGYTF. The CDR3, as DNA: TGTGCCAGCACCCCTACCCCCCCTGGAGCGGGCTACACCTTC.

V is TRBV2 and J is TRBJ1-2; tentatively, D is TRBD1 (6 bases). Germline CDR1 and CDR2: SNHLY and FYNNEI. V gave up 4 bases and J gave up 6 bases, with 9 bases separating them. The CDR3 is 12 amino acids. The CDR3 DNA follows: TGTGCCAGCAGTGTTGCAGGGGATGGCTACACCTTC. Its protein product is CASSVAGDGYTF.

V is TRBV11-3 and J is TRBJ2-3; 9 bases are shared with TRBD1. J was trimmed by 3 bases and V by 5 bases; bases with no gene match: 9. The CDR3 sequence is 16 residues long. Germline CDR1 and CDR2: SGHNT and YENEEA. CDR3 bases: TGTGCCAGCAGCCCAGGGACAGGGTTATCTACAGATACGCAGTATTTT. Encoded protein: CASSPGTGLSTDTQYF.

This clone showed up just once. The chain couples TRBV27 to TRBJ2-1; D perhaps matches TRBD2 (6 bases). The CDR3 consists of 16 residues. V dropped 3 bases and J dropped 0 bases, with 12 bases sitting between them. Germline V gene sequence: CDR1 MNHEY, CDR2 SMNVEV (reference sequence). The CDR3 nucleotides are TGTGCCAGCAGTTTGGCGGGGCTGAGCTCCTACAATGAGCAGTTCTTC. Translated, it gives CASSLAGLSSYNEQFF.

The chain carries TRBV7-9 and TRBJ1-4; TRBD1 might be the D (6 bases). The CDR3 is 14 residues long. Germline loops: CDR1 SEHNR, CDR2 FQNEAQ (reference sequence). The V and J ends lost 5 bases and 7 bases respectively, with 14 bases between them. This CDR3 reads CASSPEGQIEKLFF. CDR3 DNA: TGTGCCAGCAGCCCCGAAGGACAGATTGAAAAACTGTTTTTT. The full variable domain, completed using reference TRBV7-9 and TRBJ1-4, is DTGVSQNPRHKITKRGQNVTFRCDPISEHNRLYWYRQTLGQGPEFLTYFQNEAQLEKSRLLSDRFSAERPKGSFSTLEIQRTEQGDSAMYLCASSPEGQIEKLFFGSGTQLSVL.

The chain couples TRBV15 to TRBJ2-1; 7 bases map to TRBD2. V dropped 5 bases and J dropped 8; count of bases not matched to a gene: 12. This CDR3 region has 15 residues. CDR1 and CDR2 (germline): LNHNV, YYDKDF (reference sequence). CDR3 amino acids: CATSSRLATLYEQFF. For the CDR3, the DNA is TGTGCCACCAGCTCCCGACTAGCTACCCTCTATGAGCAGTTCTTC.

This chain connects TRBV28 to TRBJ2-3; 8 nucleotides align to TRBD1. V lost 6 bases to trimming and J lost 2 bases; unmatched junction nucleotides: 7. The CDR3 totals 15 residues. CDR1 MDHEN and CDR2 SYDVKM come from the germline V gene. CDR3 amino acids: CASSKPDRATDTQYF. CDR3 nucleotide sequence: TGTGCCAGCAGCAAGCCGGACAGGGCCACAGATACGCAGTATTTT.

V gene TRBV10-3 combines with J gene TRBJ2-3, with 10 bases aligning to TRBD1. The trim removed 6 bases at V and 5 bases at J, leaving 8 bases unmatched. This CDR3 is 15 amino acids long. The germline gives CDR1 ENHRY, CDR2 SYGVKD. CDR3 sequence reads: CAISKTGGELDTQYF. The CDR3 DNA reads TGTGCCATCAGCAAGACAGGGGGCGAGTTAGATACGCAGTATTTT.

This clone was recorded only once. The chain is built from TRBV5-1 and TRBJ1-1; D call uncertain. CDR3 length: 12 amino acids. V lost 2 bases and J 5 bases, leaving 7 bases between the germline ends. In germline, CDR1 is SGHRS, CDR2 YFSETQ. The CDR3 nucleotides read TGCGCCAGCAGCTTAAGAGGAACTGAAGCTTTCTTT. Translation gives CASSLRGTEAFF.

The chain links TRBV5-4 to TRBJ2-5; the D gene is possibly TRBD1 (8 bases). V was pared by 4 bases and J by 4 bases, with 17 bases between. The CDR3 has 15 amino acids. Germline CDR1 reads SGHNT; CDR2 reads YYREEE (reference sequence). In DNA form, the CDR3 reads TGTGCCAGCAGCCTAAAGACAGGGGAGGGAGAGACCCAGTACTTC. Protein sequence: CASSLKTGEGETQYF.

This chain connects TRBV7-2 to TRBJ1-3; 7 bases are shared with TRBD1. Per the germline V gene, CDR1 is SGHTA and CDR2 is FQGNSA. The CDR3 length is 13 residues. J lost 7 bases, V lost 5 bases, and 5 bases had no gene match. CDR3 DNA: TGTGCCAGCAGCCCGACAGGGACCAACACCATATATTTT. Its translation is CASSPTGTNTIYF.

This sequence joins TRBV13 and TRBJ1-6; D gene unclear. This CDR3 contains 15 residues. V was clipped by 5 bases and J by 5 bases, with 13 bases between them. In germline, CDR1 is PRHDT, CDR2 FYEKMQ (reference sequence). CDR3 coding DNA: TGTGCCAGCAGCCGACCGGACTTAGATAATTCACCCCTCCACTTT. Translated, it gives CASSRPDLDNSPLHF.

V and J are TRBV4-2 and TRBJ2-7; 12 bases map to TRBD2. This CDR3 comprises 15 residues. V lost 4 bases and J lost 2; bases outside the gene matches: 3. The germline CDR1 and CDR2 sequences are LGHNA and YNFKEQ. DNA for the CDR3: TGTGCCAGCAGCCCAAGACTAGCGGGGGCCTACGAGCAGTACTTC. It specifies CASSPRLAGAYEQYF.

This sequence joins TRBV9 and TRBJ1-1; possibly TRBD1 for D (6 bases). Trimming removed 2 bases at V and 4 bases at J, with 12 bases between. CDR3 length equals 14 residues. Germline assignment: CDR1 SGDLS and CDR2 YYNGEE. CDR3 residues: CASSVRGSGTEAFF. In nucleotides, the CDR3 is TGTGCCAGCAGCGTTAGGGGGAGCGGCACTGAAGCTTTCTTT.

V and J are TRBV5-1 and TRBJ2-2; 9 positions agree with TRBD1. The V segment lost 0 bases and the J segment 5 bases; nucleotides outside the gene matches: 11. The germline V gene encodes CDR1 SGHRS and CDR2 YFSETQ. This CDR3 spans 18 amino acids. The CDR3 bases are TGCGCCAGCAGCTTGGCCCTAAAGGGGACAGGGTTTACCGGGGAGCTGTTTTTT. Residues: CASSLALKGTGFTGELFF. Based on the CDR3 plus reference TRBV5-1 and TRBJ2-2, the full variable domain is KAGVTQTPRYLIKTRGQQVTLSCSPISGHRSVSWYQQTPGQGLQFLFEYFSETQRNKGNFPGRFSGRQFSNSRSEMNVSTLELGDSALYLCASSLALKGTGFTGELFFGEGSRLTVL.

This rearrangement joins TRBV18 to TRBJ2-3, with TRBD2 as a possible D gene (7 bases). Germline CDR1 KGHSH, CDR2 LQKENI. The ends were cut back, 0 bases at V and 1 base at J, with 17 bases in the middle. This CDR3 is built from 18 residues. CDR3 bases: TGTGCCAGCTCACCACCTCGCAGGGGAGGGTTGGGCACAGATACGCAGTATTTT. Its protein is CASSPPRRGGLGTDTQYF. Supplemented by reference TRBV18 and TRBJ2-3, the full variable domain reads NAGVMQNPRHLVRRRGQEARLRCSPMKGHSHVYWYRQLPEEGLKFMVYLQKENIIDESGMPKERFSAEFPKEGPSILRIQQVVRGDSAAYFCASSPPRRGGLGTDTQYFGPGTRLTVL.